The 18 T cell receptor beta chains listed next were all sequenced from one sample in a study of OX40 agonist ivuxolimab in advanced cancers. Library prep was done by the immunoSEQ multiplex PCR assay. Held by TCRdb, this immuneACCESS table contains in-frame sequences only and omits some clones. Under half of the omission traces to an unresolved V gene where checked; the cause of the rest is unknown. In this sample the table shows roughly 86,000 clones, around nine tenths of which occur a single time. Of the sample, approximately 0.41% falls within the top ten clones. The sample here was CD4+ or CD8+ T cells sorted from blood, taken in a trial of the OX40 agonist ivuxolimab. The receptors derive from an adult with an advanced solid tumor such as melanoma, head and neck, liver or kidney cancer.

The genes are TRBV5-6 and TRBJ2-7, with a weak D call TRBD2 (7 bases). The CDR3 has 16 amino acids. Germline V CDR1 and CDR2: SGHDT, YYEEEE. Trimming took 4 bases from V and 2 from J, leaving 19 bases between them. The CDR3 is CASSGKGGARTYEQYF. CDR3 bases: TGTGCCAGCAGCGGCAAGGGGGGGGCGCGGACCTACGAGCAGTACTTC.

In this sample, this clone turned up once. The V gene is TRBV5-6, the J gene TRBJ2-2, with D possibly being TRBD1 or TRBD2 (6 bases each). V lost 6 bases and J lost 8, with 20 bases in between. Germline V gene sequence: CDR1 SGHDT, CDR2 YYEEEE. The CDR3 runs 15 residues. The CDR3, as DNA: TGTGCCAGCACCGCTTGGGGGCGGGGAGGAGGGGAGCTGTTTTTT. It is translated as CASTAWGRGGGELFF.

J is TRBJ2-6 and V is TRBV2; D gene uncertain. Trimming left V 7 bases short and J 0 bases short, with 7 bases between. The CDR3 length is 14 residues. The germline V gene has CDR1 SNHLY and CDR2 FYNNEI. CDR3 nucleotide sequence: TGTGCCAGCACTATGAGCTCTGGGGCCAACGTCCTGACTTTC. Translating gives CASTMSSGANVLTF.

The genes are TRBV5-6 and TRBJ2-5; 10 bases are a match to TRBD2. The CDR3 is 16 amino acids. Germline V gene lookup returns CDR1 SGHDT and CDR2 YYEEEE. Trimming removed 1 base from V and 1 base from J; junction bases left unmatched: 4. The CDR3 DNA sequence: TGTGCCAGCAGCTTGAGAGCGGGAGGGCGCCAAGAGACCCAGTACTTC. This encodes CASSLRAGGRQETQYF.

The chain joins TRBV9 to TRBJ2-3, with D tentatively TRBD2 (5 bases). Germline lookup yields CDR1 SGDLS and CDR2 YYNGEE. V lost 1 base to trimming and J lost 5 bases, with 14 bases between them. The CDR3 consists of 15 residues. The CDR3 nucleotides are TGTGCCAGCAGCGTACAGCCGACTACTTTAGATACGCAGTATTTT. This sequence encodes CASSVQPTTLDTQYF.

The chain has TRBV7-2 and TRBJ2-2, with D perhaps assigned TRBD1 or TRBD2 (5 bases each). The CDR3 contains 13 residues. The germline gives CDR1 SGHTA, CDR2 FQGNSA. V lost 4 bases, J lost 5 bases, and 8 bases lay in between. The CDR3 reads CASSWDGTGELFF. DNA of the CDR3: TGTGCCAGCAGCTGGGACGGAACCGGGGAGCTGTTTTTT.

This clone came up once. The chain employs TRBV19 and TRBJ2-3; D not resolved. The germline gives CDR1 LNHDA, CDR2 SQIVND (reference sequence). The CDR3 sequence is 16 residues long. Trimming shortened V by 10 bases and J by 5 bases, and 25 bases separated the two germline ends. The CDR3 nucleotides are TGTGCCACATCCTCCTGGACCCTAACATCGGGAGATACGCAGTATTTT. It translates to CATSSWTLTSGDTQYF.

This rearrangement joins TRBV18 to TRBJ1-3; 8 bases line up with TRBD1. Germline trimming cut 3 bases from V and 4 bases from J; bases unmatched to any gene: 8. Germline-derived CDR1 and CDR2 are KGHSH and LQKENI. The CDR3 has 16 residues. The CDR3 sequence: CASSPTATGGGNTIYF. The CDR3 region has the DNA TGTGCCAGCTCACCGACGGCCACAGGGGGAGGAAACACCATATATTTT.

The rearrangement uses TRBV25-1 and TRBJ2-5; TRBD1 matches at 10 bases. The CDR3 contains 16 residues. Germline loops: CDR1 MGHDK, CDR2 SYGVNS. Trimming cost V 1 base and J 5 bases; bases outside gene matches: 7. CDR3 nucleotide sequence: TGTGCCAGCAGTGAATCGGGGAGGACAGGGGGGGAGACCCAGTACTTC. The encoded protein is CASSESGRTGGETQYF.

The rearrangement links TRBV7-9 to TRBJ1-1; D remains unclear. The length of the CDR3 is 13 residues. Germline CDR1 reads SEHNR; CDR2 reads FQNEAQ (reference sequence). V shed 5 bases and J shed 5 bases, with 12 bases lying between them. The CDR3 DNA follows: TGTGCCAGCAGCCCCGGAGAATGGACTGAAGCTTTCTTT. Translating it yields CASSPGEWTEAFF.

The DNA for the CDR3 is TGTGCCAGCAGCTTATCGCAAGCCTACGAGCAGTACTTC. Translation: CASSLSQAYEQYF. This chain links TRBV7-2 with TRBJ2-7; D remains unclear. The CDR3 is 13 amino acids. Germline CDR1 is SGHTA and CDR2 is FQGNSA. The V end was cut by 2 bases, the J end by 2 bases, with 7 bases between.

The gene calls are TRBV2 and TRBJ1-5; TRBD1 is a possible D gene (6 bases). The CDR3 is 14 residues long. Trimming left V 4 bases short and J 4 bases short, with 11 bases between. CDR1 is SNHLY, CDR2 FYNNEI, per germline. The CDR3, as DNA: TGTGCCAGCAGTGGGGTCGGGACAAATCAGCCCCAGCATTTT. Translated, it gives CASSGVGTNQPQHF.

DNA for the CDR3: TGTGCCAGTAGTTCCTCATGGGGCCCCGATACGCAGTATTTT. It codes for CASSSSWGPDTQYF. The chain links TRBV19 to TRBJ2-3; D possibly corresponds to TRBD1 (5 bases). The V end lost 5 bases, the J end lost 6 bases, and 15 bases lay between the germline ends. The CDR3 totals 14 residues. CDR1 and CDR2 (germline): LNHDA, SQIVND (reference sequence).

The J gene is TRBJ1-5, the V gene TRBV4-3; the D is unclear. The CDR3 is made up of 13 amino acids. Germline values: CDR1 LGHNA, CDR2 YSLEER. V was trimmed by 2 bases and J by 6 bases, leaving 8 bases between them. The CDR3 loop reads CASSQQVGQPQHF. CDR3 in DNA: TGCGCCAGCAGCCAACAGGTTGGTCAGCCCCAGCATTTT.

The rearrangement links TRBV5-5 to TRBJ1-2; D is unclear. This CDR3 is built from 13 residues. V was pared by 2 bases and J by 4 bases, with 9 bases between. Germline V gene sequence: CDR1 SGHKS, CDR2 YYEKEE (reference sequence). The CDR3 DNA follows: TGTGCCAGCAGCTTCTCTGCTTTCTATGGCTACACCTTC. Protein product: CASSFSAFYGYTF. Supplemented by reference TRBV5-5 and TRBJ1-2, the full variable domain reads DAGVTQSPTHLIKTRGQQVTLRCSPISGHKSVSWYQQVLGQGPQFIFQYYEKEERGRGNFPDRFSARQFPNYSSELNVNALLLGDSALYLCASSFSAFYGYTFGSGTRLTVV.

This sequence joins TRBV6-5 and TRBJ2-7; 10 bases agree with TRBD1. Germline values: CDR1 MNHEY, CDR2 SVGAGI. This CDR3 contains 14 residues. V lost 6 bases to trimming and J lost 2 bases; unmatched junction nucleotides: 4. The CDR3 is CASRRDRGPYEQYF. In DNA, the CDR3 is TGTGCCAGCAGAAGGGACAGGGGCCCCTACGAGCAGTACTTC.

This chain uses TRBV5-8 with TRBJ2-7; 7 bases line up with TRBD2. Germline CDR1 SGHTS, CDR2 YDEGEE. The CDR3 contains 16 residues. The V segment lost 0 bases and the J segment 1 base; nucleotides outside the gene matches: 7. CDR3 sequence: CASSLGRGGGSYEQYF. CDR3 bases: TGTGCCAGCAGCTTGGGACGCGGCGGGGGATCCTACGAGCAGTACTTC.

The rearrangement joins TRBV5-1 to TRBJ1-2, with TRBD1 as a possible D gene (6 bases). Per germline, CDR1 SGHRS and CDR2 YFSETQ. This CDR3 region has 14 residues. V was cut by 2 bases and J by 1 base, with 9 bases left in between. This CDR3 is CASSLQGSNYGYTF. The CDR3 bases are TGCGCCAGCAGCTTACAGGGAAGTAACTATGGCTACACCTTC. Full variable domain (rest looked up from reference TRBV5-1 and TRBJ1-2): KAGVTQTPRYLIKTRGQQVTLSCSPISGHRSVSWYQQTPGQGLQFLFEYFSETQRNKGNFPGRFSGRQFSNSRSEMNVSTLELGDSALYLCASSLQGSNYGYTFGSGTRLTVV.